The 29 T cell receptor beta chains below were found in one sample sequenced in a study of shared clonotypes between healthy human individuals (dated by TCRdb to 2019 to 2021). Library construction relied on the immunoSEQ multiplex PCR assay. Sourced from immuneACCESS, this table was stored by TCRdb with only in-frame sequences that have V and J called. A share of the clones is absent; for the studies checked, an unresolved V gene accounts for under half, and the remainder has no known explanation. In this sample the table shows some 680,000 clones, roughly 72% of which occur a single time. Roughly 1.9% of the sample rests with the top ten. The specimen sequenced was memory CD4+ T cells sorted from blood. Taken with the paper, the label for cell subset or site translates to: CD45RA-negative fraction. The receptors were sampled from a woman aged 25-40 years in good health.

The V call is TRBV6-5, the J call TRBJ1-5, with D unresolved. The CDR3 loop spans 14 amino acids. Trimming stripped 2 bases from V and 3 bases from J, with 8 bases between. The germline V gene has CDR1 MNHEY and CDR2 SVGAGI. CDR3: CASSYMGSNQPQHF. Written as DNA, the CDR3 is TGTGCCAGCAGTTACATGGGATCCAATCAGCCCCAGCATTTT.

The chain's CDR3 is CATDGFSNEKLFF. CDR3 bases: TGTGCCACCGATGGGTTTTCTAATGAAAAACTGTTTTTT. The V and J genes are TRBV30 and TRBJ1-4; unclear D gene. CDR3 length: 13 amino acids. The ends were cut back, 8 bases at V and 3 bases at J, with 13 bases in the middle. The germline V gene encodes CDR1 GTSNPN and CDR2 SVGIG (reference sequence). Based on the CDR3 plus reference TRBV30 and TRBJ1-4, the full variable domain is SQTIHQWPATLVQPVGSPLSLECTVEGTSNPNLYWYRQAAGRGLQLLFYSVGIGQISSEVPQNLSASRPQDRQFILSSKKLLLSDSGFYLCATDGFSNEKLFFGSGTQLSVL.

The rearrangement links TRBV21-1 to TRBJ2-7. TRBV21-1 counts as a pseudogene. CDR3 length equals 16 residues. CDR3 protein: CASSPRKERDAHEQYF. The CDR3 nucleotides are TGTGCCAGCAGCCCCAGAAAGGAAAGGGACGCGCACGAGCAGTACTTC.

The sample holds one count of this clone. The gene calls are TRBV10-3 and TRBJ2-1; weak D call: TRBD2 (6 bases). This CDR3 comprises 15 residues. Trimming took 3 bases from V and 6 from J, leaving 15 bases between them. Per germline, CDR1 ENHRY and CDR2 SYGVKD. CDR3 loop: CAISDGGWGSNEQFF. The CDR3 bases are TGTGCCATCAGTGATGGGGGGTGGGGGAGCAATGAGCAGTTCTTC.

The rearrangement uses TRBV5-4 and TRBJ2-6; no clear D. CDR1 SGHNT and CDR2 YYREEE come from the germline V gene (reference sequence). Trimming shortened V by 6 bases and J by 4 bases, and 11 bases separated the two germline ends. The CDR3 loop spans 14 amino acids. CDR3 DNA: TGTGCCAGCACCATATGGAACGGGGCCAACGTCCTGACTTTC. Its translation is CASTIWNGANVLTF.

V is TRBV5-6 and J is TRBJ1-5; D unresolved. CDR1 and CDR2 from the germline V gene are SGHDT and YYEEEE. This CDR3 is 15 amino acids long. V was pared by 0 bases and J by 2 bases, with 9 bases between. The CDR3 reads CASSLAGRGNQPQHF. The CDR3 bases are TGTGCCAGCAGCTTGGCCGGACGGGGCAATCAGCCCCAGCATTTT.

V usage is TRBV10-3 and J usage is TRBJ2-7; D is possibly TRBD2 (6 bases). The CDR3 consists of 15 residues. The V end was cut by 7 bases, the J end by 3 bases, with 19 bases between. Germline assignment: CDR1 ENHRY and CDR2 SYGVKD. CDR3 in DNA: TGTGCCATCAACTCTGGCGGGAAGGCCGACTACGAGCAGTACTTC. It encodes CAINSGGKADYEQYF.

The chain uses TRBV19 and TRBJ2-1, with 10 bases matching TRBD1. V shed 5 bases, J shed 2 bases, and the junction held 0 bases outside the gene matches. The CDR3 sequence is 14 residues long. In germline, CDR1 is LNHDA, CDR2 SQIVND (reference sequence). CDR3 nucleotide sequence: TGTGCCAGTAGTGACAGGGGGCCCTACAATGAGCAGTTCTTC. Protein product: CASSDRGPYNEQFF.

This chain joins TRBV30 and TRBJ2-5, with 7 positions matching TRBD2. The J call could be wrong; TRBJ2-7 is a better fit for the DNA end. The CDR3 loop spans 14 amino acids. Germline-derived CDR1 and CDR2 are GTSNPN and SVGIG (reference sequence). The CDR3 loop reads CAWSVYSGTYEQYF. CDR3 nucleotides: TGTGCCTGGAGTGTATACAGCGGGACCTACGAGCAGTACTTC.

This clone was recorded a few times. The J gene is TRBJ2-1, the V gene TRBV28; possibly TRBD1 or TRBD2 for D (6 bases each). This CDR3 is built from 13 residues. CDR1 is MDHEN, CDR2 SYDVKM, per germline. Trimming left V 5 bases short and J 6 bases short, with 11 bases between. CDR3 DNA sequence: TGTGCCAGCAGTCACAGGGAGGTCAATGAGCAGTTCTTC. Encoded protein: CASSHREVNEQFF.

This chain links TRBV29-1 with TRBJ2-7, with 11 positions matching TRBD2. Germline assignment: CDR1 SQVTM and CDR2 ANQGSEA. The ends lost 4 bases at V and 3 bases at J; junction bases unmatched: 5. This CDR3 spans 14 amino acids. For the CDR3, the DNA is TGCAGCGTTGTTTCCGGGACTAGCGGCTACGAGCAGTACTTC. Translated: CSVVSGTSGYEQYF.

The chain employs TRBV29-1 and TRBJ2-5, with 7 nucleotides matching TRBD2. J gave up 4 bases and V 0 bases, and 11 bases lay outside the gene matches. This CDR3 is 16 amino acids long. From germline, CDR1 is SQVTM and CDR2 ANQGSEA. CDR3 in amino acids: CSVEDAFAGAGETQYF. The CDR3 DNA is TGCAGCGTTGAAGATGCATTTGCGGGAGCAGGAGAGACCCAGTACTTC.

This rearrangement joins TRBV29-1 to TRBJ2-1, with D unclear. The CDR3 loop spans 12 amino acids. Germline lookup yields CDR1 SQVTM and CDR2 ANQGSEA. V dropped 4 bases and J dropped 9 bases, with 13 bases sitting between them. CDR3 residues: CSVGIAGSEQFF. In DNA, the CDR3 is TGCAGCGTTGGTATAGCTGGTAGTGAGCAGTTCTTC.

V usage is TRBV5-6 and J usage is TRBJ1-5; no firm D call. The CDR3 totals 15 residues. V gave up 0 bases and J gave up 2 bases, with 9 bases separating them. Germline assignment: CDR1 SGHDT and CDR2 YYEEEE. CDR3 nucleotides: TGTGCCAGCAGCTTGGCTGACGGGGGCAATCAGCCCCAGCATTTT. This sequence encodes CASSLADGGNQPQHF.

A few counts support this clone. The germline gene is not matched at one end of the junction; a read error may be the cause. This sequence joins TRBV19 and TRBJ2-2, with D uncertain. The germline V gene has CDR1 LNHDA and CDR2 SQIVND (reference sequence). CDR3 length: 15 residues. Here the CDR3 reads CASSIRTLNSGELFF. CDR3 nucleotides: TGTGCCAGTAGTATCCGGACCCTAAACAGCGGGGAGCTGTTTTTT.

The chain carries TRBV2 and TRBJ1-5; 9 bases match TRBD1. There are 15 residues in the CDR3. With 4 bases clipped from V and 6 bases from J, the junction kept 7 bases outside the gene matches. Per germline, CDR1 SNHLY and CDR2 FYNNEI. The CDR3 loop is CASSGMGQGSQPQHF. The CDR3 nucleotides read TGTGCCAGCAGTGGCATGGGACAGGGTAGTCAGCCCCAGCATTTT.

This clone was observed a handful of times. The DNA for the CDR3 is TGTGCCAGCAGCTACAGGGGGTTGCCCCCCGATTTTAAAGCTTTCTTT. This gives the protein CASSYRGLPPDFKAFF. This chain connects TRBV27 to TRBJ1-1; TRBD1 matches 8 bases. In germline, CDR1 is MNHEY, CDR2 SMNVEV (reference sequence). V lost 6 bases, J lost 9 bases, and 18 bases stayed unmatched. CDR3 length: 16 amino acids.

This clone was seen a few times. The CDR3 sequence: CASNTAGGEISGYTF. For the CDR3, the DNA is TGTGCCAGCAACACGGCAGGGGGCGAAATCTCTGGCTACACCTTC. The chain couples TRBV6-5 to TRBJ1-2, with 8 bases identical to TRBD1. The CDR3 loop spans 15 amino acids. After removal of 7 bases from V and 7 bases from J, the junction contained 14 bases not matched to a gene. Germline CDR1 reads MNHEY; CDR2 reads SVGAGI.

The chain couples TRBV7-9 to TRBJ1-2; the D is unclear. Germline assignment: CDR1 SEHNR and CDR2 FQNEAQ (reference sequence). The CDR3 consists of 12 residues. Trimming took off 5 bases at V and 3 bases at J, with 7 bases between the two ends. CDR3 protein: CASSPRHYGYTF. The CDR3 DNA reads TGTGCCAGCAGCCCCCGCCACTATGGCTACACCTTC.

The V and J genes are TRBV28 and TRBJ1-1, with 9 bases lining up with TRBD1. V shed 5 bases and J 6 bases; nucleotides not matched to a gene: 7. Germline V gives CDR1 MDHEN, CDR2 SYDVKM. The CDR3 loop spans 14 amino acids. CDR3 nucleotides: TGTGCCAGCAGTACAGGGGGCGAATGGGCTGAAGCTTTCTTT. It codes for CASSTGGEWAEAFF.

This chain connects TRBV6-6 to TRBJ1-1; D is perhaps TRBD1 (5 bases). With 6 bases removed from V and 9 bases from J, the gap between germline ends came to 17 bases. The CDR3 consists of 13 residues. Germline V gene data show CDR1 as MNHNY and CDR2 as SVGAGI (reference sequence). Written as DNA, the CDR3 is TGTGCCAGCAGCCGAAAACTACAGGCTAAAGCTTTCTTT. Its translation: CASSRKLQAKAFF.

The V gene is TRBV29-1, the J gene TRBJ1-2; D call uncertain. The germline gives CDR1 SQVTM, CDR2 ANQGSEA. V lost 4 bases and J 7 bases, leaving 10 bases between the germline ends. The CDR3 extends over 11 amino acids. The DNA for the CDR3 is TGCAGCGTTGTGGCAGGCGCTGGCTACACCTTC. Its translation is CSVVAGAGYTF.

Worth noting for this clone: The sample contains more than one DNA sequence encoding this CDR3. This chain uses TRBV5-1 with TRBJ1-4; 7 bases are shared with TRBD1. The V gene's germline CDR1 is SGHRS and CDR2 YFSETQ. The CDR3 is 14 amino acids. Trimming took 5 bases from V and 7 from J; bases not matched to a gene: 8. CDR3 residues: CASSPGTEGEKLFF. The CDR3 DNA follows: TGCGCCAGCAGTCCAGGGACAGAGGGTGAAAAACTGTTTTTT.

The V gene is TRBV30, the J gene TRBJ2-7; 8 nucleotides agree with TRBD2. Germline V gene sequence: CDR1 GTSNPN, CDR2 SVGIG (reference sequence). V shed 3 bases, J shed 5 bases, and the junction held 9 bases outside the gene matches. This CDR3 is built from 14 residues. DNA for the CDR3: TGTGCCTGGAGGCGGCTAGCGGGCGGGAACGAGCAGTACTTC. This sequence encodes CAWRRLAGGNEQYF. Filled out from reference TRBV30 and TRBJ2-7, the complete variable domain reads SQTIHQWPATLVQPVGSPLSLECTVEGTSNPNLYWYRQAAGRGLQLLFYSVGIGQISSEVPQNLSASRPQDRQFILSSKKLLLSDSGFYLCAWRRLAGGNEQYFGPGTRLTVT.

The genes are TRBV7-7 and TRBJ2-5, with D tentatively TRBD2 (5 bases). The V gene's germline CDR1 is SSHAT and CDR2 FNYEAQ (reference sequence). The CDR3 is 13 residues long. Trimming removed 5 bases at V and 1 base at J, with 8 bases between. This CDR3 is CASSPAVQETQYF. The DNA of the CDR3 is TGTGCCAGCAGCCCAGCGGTCCAAGAGACCCAGTACTTC.

The chain is built from TRBV5-1 and TRBJ2-1; D gene uncertain. The CDR3 contains 16 residues. V was pared by 4 bases and J by 2 bases, with 16 bases between. Germline V CDR1 and CDR2: SGHRS, YFSETQ. Here the CDR3 reads CASSPNPTLPYNEQFF. DNA for the CDR3: TGCGCCAGCAGCCCCAACCCGACGTTGCCCTACAATGAGCAGTTCTTC.

This clone was observed a few times. The CDR3 loop is CASSLQGPYNSPLHF. The CDR3 region has the DNA TGTGCCAGCAGCCTACAGGGCCCTTATAATTCACCCCTCCACTTT. The genes are TRBV27 and TRBJ1-6; D possibly corresponds to TRBD1 (6 bases). This CDR3 has 15 amino acids. Germline V CDR1 and CDR2: MNHEY, SMNVEV (reference sequence). The V gene lost 6 bases and the J gene lost 4 bases, with 13 bases spanning the gap.

The chain uses TRBV11-2 and TRBJ2-1, with D perhaps matching TRBD2 (6 bases). V was clipped by 5 bases and J by 7 bases, with 6 bases between them. This CDR3 region has 11 residues. Germline CDR1 is SGHAT and CDR2 is FQNNGV. CDR3 amino acids: CASSAGNEQFF. The CDR3 DNA follows: TGTGCCAGCAGCGCGGGGAATGAGCAGTTCTTC.

At least ten counts were recorded for this clone. This chain joins TRBV25-1 and TRBJ2-1; the D gene is possibly TRBD2 (6 bases). There are 11 residues in the CDR3. Trimming removed 7 bases at V and 9 bases at J, with 10 bases between. Per the germline V gene, CDR1 is MGHDK and CDR2 is SYGVNS. As DNA, the CDR3 is TGTGCCAGCACCGCGGGGAGTGAGCAGTTCTTC. The encoded protein is CASTAGSEQFF.